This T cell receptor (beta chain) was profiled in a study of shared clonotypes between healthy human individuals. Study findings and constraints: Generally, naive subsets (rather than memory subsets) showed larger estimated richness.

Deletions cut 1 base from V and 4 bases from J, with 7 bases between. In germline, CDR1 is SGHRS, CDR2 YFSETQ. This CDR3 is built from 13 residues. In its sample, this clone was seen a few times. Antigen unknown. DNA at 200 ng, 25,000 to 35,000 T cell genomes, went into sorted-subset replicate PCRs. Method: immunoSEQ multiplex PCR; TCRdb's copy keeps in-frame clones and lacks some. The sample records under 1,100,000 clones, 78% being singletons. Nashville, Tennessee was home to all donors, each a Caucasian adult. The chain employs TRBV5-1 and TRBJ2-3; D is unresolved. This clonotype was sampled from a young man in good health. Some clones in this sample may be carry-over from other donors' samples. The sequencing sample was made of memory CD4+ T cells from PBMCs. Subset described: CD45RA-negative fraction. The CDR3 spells CASSLQFPDTQYF. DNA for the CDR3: TGCGCCAGCAGCTTGCAATTCCCAGATACGCAGTATTTT. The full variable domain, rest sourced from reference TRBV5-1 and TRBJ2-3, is KAGVTQTPRYLIKTRGQQVTLSCSPISGHRSVSWYQQTPGQGLQFLFEYFSETQRNKGNFPGRFSGRQFSNSRSEMNVSTLELGDSALYLCASSLQFPDTQYFGPGTRLTVL.